Below, one TCR beta chain is given with its context. The data were taken from a study of blood T cell repertoires in COVID-19. Those who participated ranged in age from roughly 18 to 90 years and resided in 20 to 30 US areas. No more than 2 weeks before study entry, exposed participants had met a case of COVID-19. Clones were sequenced by immunoSEQ multiplex PCR, and TCRdb holds only the in-frame ones, with some missing. This table holds roughly 280,000 clones, around 93% found once. With V trimmed by 1 base and J by 8 bases, 7 bases remained unmatched. Germline values: CDR1 SGHAT, CDR2 FQDESV (reference sequence). CDR3 size: 16 residues.

The chain combines TRBV11-1 with TRBJ2-2; 10 nucleotides match TRBD1. Input material: PBMCs or T cells enriched from blood (not recorded which). The TCR originated in a man aged 40-55 years who had been exposed to COVID-19. The CDR3 DNA reads TGTGCCAGCAGCTTAGATGGACAGGGGGGCCGTGGGGAGCTGTTTTTT. Protein: CASSLDGQGGRGELFF.